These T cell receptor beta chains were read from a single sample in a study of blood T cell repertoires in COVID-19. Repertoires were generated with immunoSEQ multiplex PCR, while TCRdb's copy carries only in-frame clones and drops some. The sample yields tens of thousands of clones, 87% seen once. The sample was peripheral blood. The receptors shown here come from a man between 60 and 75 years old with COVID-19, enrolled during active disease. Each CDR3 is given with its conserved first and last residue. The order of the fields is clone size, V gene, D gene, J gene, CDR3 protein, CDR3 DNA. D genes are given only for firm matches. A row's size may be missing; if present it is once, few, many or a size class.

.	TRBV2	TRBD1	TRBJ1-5	CASSEFTGDNQPQHF	TGTGCCAGCAGTGAATTTACAGGGGACAATCAGCCCCAGCATTTT
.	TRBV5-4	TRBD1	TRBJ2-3	CASSRQGTDTQYF	TGTGCCAGCAGCCGACAGGGGACAGATACGCAGTATTTT
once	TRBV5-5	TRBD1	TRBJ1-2	CASSHTPGQDYGYTF	TGTGCCAGCAGTCATACACCGGGACAGGACTATGGCTACACCTTC
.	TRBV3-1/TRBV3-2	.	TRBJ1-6	CASSQVGHPNNSPLHF	TGTGCCAGCAGCCAAGTGGGACATCCTAATAATTCACCCCTCCACTTT
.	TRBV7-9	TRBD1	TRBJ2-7	CASSLVLGQGYEQYF	TGTGCCAGCAGCTTAGTTCTGGGACAGGGATACGAGCAGTACTTC
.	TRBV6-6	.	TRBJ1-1	CASRSPDPGASTEAFF	TGTGCCAGCCGTTCCCCTGACCCCGGAGCGAGCACTGAAGCTTTCTTT
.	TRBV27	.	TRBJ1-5	CASSLQQGNQPQHF	TGTGCCAGCAGTTTGCAACAGGGCAATCAGCCCCAGCATTTT
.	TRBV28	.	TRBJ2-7	CASTTPTGSYEQYF	TGTGCCAGCACTACCCCGACAGGTTCCTACGAGCAGTACTTC
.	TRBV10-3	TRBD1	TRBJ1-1	CAISESLGTGVKNTEAFF	TGTGCCATCAGTGAGTCACTCGGGACAGGGGTTAAGAACACTGAAGCTTTCTTT
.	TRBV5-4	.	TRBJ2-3	CASSLFMGGGSSDTQYF	TGTGCCAGCAGCTTGTTTATGGGAGGGGGGTCCTCCGATACGCAGTATTTT
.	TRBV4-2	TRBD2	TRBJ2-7	CASSQEDSGRGLHSYEQYF	TGTGCCAGCAGCCAAGAGGATAGCGGGAGGGGACTACACTCCTACGAGCAGTACTTC
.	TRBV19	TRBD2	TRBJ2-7	CASRPTSGRSDEQYF	TGTGCCAGTAGGCCTACTAGCGGGAGGTCGGACGAGCAGTACTTC
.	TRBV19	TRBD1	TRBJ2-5	CASSMGQGDTETQYF	TGTGCCAGTAGTATGGGACAGGGGGATACGGAGACCCAGTACTTC
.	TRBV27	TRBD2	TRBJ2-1	CASSLHLAGGFPNEQFF	TGTGCCAGCAGTTTACATCTAGCGGGAGGGTTCCCCAATGAGCAGTTCTTC
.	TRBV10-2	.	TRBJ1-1	CASSDSGLNTEAFF	TGCGCCAGCAGTGATTCGGGTCTGAACACTGAAGCTTTCTTT
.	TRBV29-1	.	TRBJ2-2	CSVVRGGAGELFF	TGCAGCGTTGTAAGGGGAGGTGCCGGGGAGCTGTTTTTT
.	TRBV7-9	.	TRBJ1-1	CASSRQEATEAFF	TGTGCCAGCAGCCGACAGGAAGCTACTGAAGCTTTCTTT
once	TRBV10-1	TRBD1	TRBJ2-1	CASSLGTGANEQFF	TGCGCCAGCAGTTTAGGGACAGGGGCCAATGAGCAGTTCTTC
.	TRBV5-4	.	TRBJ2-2	CASSLNAGPGELFF	TGTGCCAGCAGCTTGAACGCGGGTCCCGGGGAGCTGTTTTTT
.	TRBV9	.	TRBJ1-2	CASSVEEGVDGYTF	TGTGCCAGCAGCGTCGAAGAGGGAGTGGACGGCTACACCTTC
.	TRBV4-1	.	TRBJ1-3	CASSQGTTPGNTIYF	TGCGCCAGCAGCCAAGGGACAACTCCTGGAAACACCATATATTTT
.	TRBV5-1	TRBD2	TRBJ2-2	CASSSSGSGGELFF	TGCGCCAGCAGCTCGAGCGGGAGCGGGGGGGAGCTGTTTTTT
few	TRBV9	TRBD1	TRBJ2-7	CASSAGTANEQYF	TGTGCCAGCAGCGCCGGGACAGCGAACGAGCAGTACTTC
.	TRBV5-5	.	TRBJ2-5	CASSLAPTYQETQYF	TGTGCCAGCAGCTTGGCCCCCACATACCAAGAGACCCAGTACTTC
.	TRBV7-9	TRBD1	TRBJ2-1	CASSINRDSQFF	TGTGCCAGCAGTATTAACCGGGACAGTCAGTTCTTC
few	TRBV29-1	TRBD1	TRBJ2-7	CSVFSGTASYEQYF	TGCAGCGTTTTTTCTGGGACAGCCTCCTACGAGCAGTACTTC
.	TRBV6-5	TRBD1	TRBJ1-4	CASRDRMGEKLFF	TGTGCCAGCAGGGACAGGATGGGTGAAAAACTGTTTTTT
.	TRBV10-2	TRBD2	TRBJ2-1	CASSESGTSGGNEQFF	TGCGCCAGCAGTGAATCCGGGACTAGCGGCGGTAATGAGCAGTTCTTC
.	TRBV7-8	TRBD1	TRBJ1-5	CASSPGQDVLHF	TGTGCCAGCAGCCCGGGACAGGACGTCCTGCATTTT
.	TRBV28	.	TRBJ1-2	CASSLWAGNYGYTF	TGTGCCAGCAGTTTATGGGCGGGGAACTATGGCTACACCTTC
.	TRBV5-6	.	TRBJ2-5	CASSLRWAQETQYF	TGTGCCAGCAGCCTCCGTTGGGCTCAAGAGACCCAGTACTTC
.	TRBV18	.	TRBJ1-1	CASSPGLPGHGGSEAFF	TGTGCCAGCTCACCAGGACTTCCGGGACATGGCGGTTCTGAAGCTTTCTTT
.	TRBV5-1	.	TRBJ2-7	CASSLASSGIYEQYF	TGCGCCAGCAGCTTGGCCTCATCGGGGATCTACGAGCAGTACTTC
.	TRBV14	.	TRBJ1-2	CASSHGRGYTF	TGTGCCAGCAGCCACGGGAGAGGCTACACCTTC
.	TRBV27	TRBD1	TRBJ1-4	CASSYGTGTEKLFF	TGTGCCAGCAGTTACGGGACAGGGACTGAAAAACTGTTTTTT